This TCR beta chain comes out of a study of a mutant IDH1 vaccine in newly diagnosed glioma. Germline assignment: CDR1 MNHEY and CDR2 SMNVEV (reference sequence). V dropped 6 bases and J dropped 4 bases, with 19 bases sitting between them. There are 16 residues in the CDR3. Time point described: week 47, end of study. The vaccine gave 300 ug of a 20-mer mutant IDH1 peptide subcutaneously per dose. The repertoire was sequenced with immunoSEQ multiplex PCR; TCRdb's copy has only in-frame clones and lacks some. In the table there are about 50,000 clones, about 81% of which are singletons. A remark on this clone: As yet, its antigen is unknown.

The source of this sequence is a woman in her twenties or thirties with glioma. Some clones in this sample may be carry-over from other donors' samples. Sequencing was performed on PBMCs, taken from a glioma patient whose treatment included an IDH1 peptide vaccine. The chain recombines TRBV27 with TRBJ2-1; D not resolved. CDR3 nucleotide sequence: TGTGCCAGCAGGGACGCTTCTAAAGAAACGTACAATGAGCAGTTCTTC. Encoded protein: CASRDASKETYNEQFF.